These T cell receptor beta chains were read from a single sample in a study of blood T cell repertoires in COVID-19. Measured with immunoSEQ multiplex PCR; TCRdb has only the in-frame clones, and not every one. The sample yields approximately 220,000 clones, roughly four fifths seen once. Material for sequencing was peripheral blood. Every receptor here comes from a woman aged 60-75 years with acute or convalescent COVID-19. CDR3s include the opening cysteine and the closing phenylalanine or tryptophan.

J: TRBJ2-7; V: TRBV7-2; CDR3: CASSLVGYSYEQYF
J: TRBJ1-1; V: TRBV30; CDR3: CAWIGGDTEAFF
J: TRBJ1-6; V: TRBV2; CDR3: CASRGTGGNNSPLHF
J: TRBJ2-1; V: TRBV5-6; CDR3: CASSLAGRLSYNEQFF
J: TRBJ2-3; V: TRBV28; CDR3: CASSLWGGGAVDTQYF
J: TRBJ1-6; V: TRBV19; CDR3: CASSPGQSNSPLHF
J: TRBJ1-4; V: TRBV12-2; CDR3: CASRSSSQGSKSWEKLFF
J: TRBJ2-1; V: TRBV7-9; CDR3: CASSRSGNEQFF
J: TRBJ2-5; V: TRBV5-1; CDR3: CASSPGQIQETQYF
J: TRBJ1-1; V: TRBV4-3; CDR3: CASSQDAGKGVFRLEAFF
J: TRBJ2-5; V: TRBV6-1; CDR3: CASSERLAGGPRQETQYF